The entry that follows covers one TCR beta chain sequence. This sample is drawn from a study of blood T cell repertoires in COVID-19. Study details: Nucleic acid was either cDNA or gDNA, and it came from T cells, B-cell-depleted T cells, or PBMCs.

Participants came from roughly 25 US areas, aged about 18 to 100 years. Some clones are missing from TCRdb's copy, which holds only in-frame ones; the method was immunoSEQ multiplex PCR. The profile covers just over 300,000 clones, with around 89% appearing a single time and about 9.5% taken by the ten largest. The CDR3 totals 16 residues. V was cut by 4 bases and J by 6 bases, with 22 bases left in between. Looked up from germline, CDR1 is LGHDT and CDR2 is YNNKEL (reference sequence). The TCR originated in a woman in her 40s who had recovered from COVID-19. V and J are TRBV3-1 (or the pseudogene TRBV3-2) and TRBJ2-7; D possibly corresponds to TRBD2 (5 bases). The sequencing input was PBMCs or T cells enriched from blood (not recorded which). CDR3 amino acids: CASSLSTRLPSLEQYF. CDR3 sequence (DNA): TGTGCCAGCAGCCTCAGTACTAGACTCCCTTCTCTCGAGCAGTACTTC.